This TCR beta chain was found in a study of blood T cell repertoires in COVID-19. Across the whole study: There were acute and convalescent COVID-19 samples, and they came from the United States, Italy and Spain. T cells, B-cell-depleted T cells, or PBMCs supplied cDNA or gDNA.

The CDR3 covers 16 residues. CDR1 is SGHRS, CDR2 YFSETQ, per germline. V lost 6 bases, J lost 1 base, and 8 bases stayed unmatched. Original processing notes: From reference gene primer amplification, estimates of nucleated cell counts were derived. The table came from immunoSEQ multiplex PCR; TCRdb's copy has only in-frame clones and leaves some out. V, J and clone size reflect that table, while D and trimming were determined from the DNA. The sample has some 65,000 clones; under 85% are singletons. The origin of this receptor is a woman between 65 and 79 years old with acute or convalescent COVID-19. The V call is TRBV5-1, the J call TRBJ2-5; 11 bases are shared with TRBD2. The sample comprised peripheral blood. The CDR3 loop is CASKTSGGFGQETQYF. The CDR3 coding sequence is TGCGCCAGCAAAACTAGCGGGGGCTTCGGCCAAGAGACCCAGTACTTC.